The clone carrying this TCR beta chain was picked up many times. Its antigen is currently unknown. After removal of 5 bases from V and 4 bases from J, the junction contained 8 bases not matched to a gene. The CDR3 spans 15 residues. Germline values: CDR1 MNHNS, CDR2 SASEGT. This entry belongs to a study of T cells in Graves' hyperthyroidism and ophthalmopathy. Study results and limitations: Expanded thyroid clonotypes (above 0.001) were mostly also found in blood.

RNA transcripts were the template for amplifying TCR beta CDR3 regions. A first-round RT-PCR of the TCR CDR3 used the HTBI primer set. MiXCR was run by TCRdb on the multiplex PCR reads, yielding one entry per CDR3 protein. This table has fewer than 900,000 distinct CDR3 sequences, about 19% appearing once. Exclusion of patients followed from uncontrolled infection, other autoimmune disease, pregnancy or lactation. Sample collection date corresponds to first hyperthyroidism diagnosis, prior to any ophthalmopathy symptoms. The chain joins TRBV6-1 to TRBJ2-1; TRBD1 matches at 7 bases. The sequence was obtained from a woman aged 50 to 60 with Graves' hyperthyroidism that later progressed to Graves' ophthalmopathy. The material sequenced was blood. As DNA, the CDR3 is TGTGCCAGCAGTCCCGACAGGGAAAGGTACAATGAGCAGTTCTTC. Protein sequence: CASSPDRERYNEQFF.